This T cell receptor (beta chain) came from a study of blood T cells in healthy people across ages. Study results and caveats: Investigators viewed diversity estimates from one million T cells as underestimates, the study reported. Nothing was known about donor CMV status, and this possibly confounded expanded clonotype changes.

Primed by a sample-barcoded 5' primer and a J-beta primer mix, a second PCR proceeded for roughly 6 to 12 cycles. Each cDNA molecule received a tag from a template-switch adaptor that had 12 random nucleotides. Via MiXCR, TCRdb re-called the 5' RACE reads, giving one row per CDR3 protein. The top ten clones hold roughly 2% of a sample with 2 million or so distinct CDR3 sequences, roughly 52% of them seen once. Concerning this clonotype itself: Its antigen is not identified.

The clonotype was recovered from a woman aged 40 to 49 in good health. The sample was blood.

CDR3 DNA sequence: TGTGCCAGCAACGACGGACAGGGTCAAGAGACCCAGTACTTC. It encodes CASNDGQGQETQYF. The chain has TRBV12-3 or TRBV12-4 and TRBJ2-5, with 8 bases matching TRBD1. The CDR3 spans 14 residues. Unmatched junction bases numbered 6, after V lost 7 bases and J lost 2 bases.